This section outlines one T cell receptor (beta chain) sequence together with its context. Authors' methods: Scientists estimated how many nucleated cells there were by amplifying reference gene primers. Measured with immunoSEQ multiplex PCR; TCRdb has only the in-frame clones, and not every one. For V, J and clone size, that table is used; D and trimming come from the DNA. This table has approximately 170,000 clones, around 85% appearing once. The CDR3 covers 12 residues. With 6 bases removed from V and 7 bases from J, the gap between germline ends came to 10 bases. Germline values: CDR1 MNHEY, CDR2 SVGAGI. The entry originates in a study of blood T cell repertoires in COVID-19. Overall study: Researchers got acute and convalescent COVID-19 samples from the United States, Italy and Spain. T cells, B-cell-depleted T cells, or PBMCs provided the cDNA or gDNA that served as material.

The TCR was taken from a man under 40 with acute or convalescent COVID-19. The chain links TRBV6-5 to TRBJ2-1, with D possibly matching TRBD2 (5 bases). Sequencing was done on a sample of peripheral blood. The CDR3 protein is CASSSDLNEQFF. CDR3 DNA: TGTGCCAGCAGCTCGGACTTAAATGAGCAGTTCTTC.